The entry below gives a single T cell receptor beta chain sequence along with its context. Its antigen is not identified. After isolation, RNA underwent reverse transcription to generate cDNA as the sequencing template. The method was immunoSEQ multiplex PCR; TCRdb's version includes in-frame clones alone and lacks a portion of them. The sample shows hundreds of thousands of clones, more than 30% of them seen only once. These data come from a study of CD8+ T cells in alopecia areata. The overall study: People stayed on tofacitinib for 6 to 18 months, then stopped the drug for 6 months. Study-level points and caveats: Scalp sample data also include resident alphabeta T cells from normal skin.

The treatment was: oral pan-JAK inhibitor, 5-10 mg twice daily. This CDR3 region has 14 residues. Looked up from germline, CDR1 is MRHNA and CDR2 is SNTAGT. With 5 bases removed from V and 3 bases from J, the gap between germline ends came to 11 bases. The chain links TRBV6-4 to TRBJ1-5; no definite D call. The clonotype originates from a human donor with alopecia areata. The specimen was CD4+ T cells sorted from blood, collected between weeks 30 and 35, from a patient treated with tofacitinib. Written as DNA, the CDR3 is TGTGCCAGCAGTCGCGGACGGAACAATCAGCCCCAGCATTTT. Its protein product is CASSRGRNNQPQHF.